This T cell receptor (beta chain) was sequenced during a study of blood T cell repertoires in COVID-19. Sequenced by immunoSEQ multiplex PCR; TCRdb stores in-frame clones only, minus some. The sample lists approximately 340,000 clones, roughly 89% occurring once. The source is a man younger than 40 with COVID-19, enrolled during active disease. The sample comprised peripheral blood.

DNA for the CDR3: TGTGCCAGTAGTGAACAGGGGCCCGCTAACTATGGCTACACCTTC. It translates to CASSEQGPANYGYTF. The genes are TRBV19 and TRBJ1-2; 7 nucleotides line up with TRBD1. The ends lost 5 bases at V and 0 bases at J; junction bases unmatched: 6. The germline gives CDR1 LNHDA, CDR2 SQIVND (reference sequence). The CDR3 has 15 residues.